The TCR beta chain under discussion was sequenced for a study of cytomegalovirus exposure and HLA in healthy donors (dated by TCRdb to about 2017). For the study in its entirety: In an earlier analysis of 587 of the donors, 250 to 350 Gb of sequence data and 117 million unique TCR beta sequences from about 190 million T cells were reported. All discovery cohort repertoires had been generated using a single sequencing platform. On average, around 240,000 unique TCR beta nucleotide sequences were sequenced per donor among 398 genotyped donors of the cohort, with around 19% of those sequences being non-productive. The T cell repertoires of 670 or so subjects were profiled by immunosequencing and related to cytomegalovirus serostatus. The study aimed to test whether cataloging public T cell receptors could reveal signatures of past pathogen exposure. An early release covering about 600 HLA-typed donors comprised approximately 290 gigabases of sequencing data and about 90 million unique TCR sequences. Of the roughly 400 genotyped donors, 81% were placed in the genetic ancestry cluster associated with self-reported Caucasian donors. A later genetic analysis took genome-wide SNP genotypes for about 55% of the roughly 670 donors and used that subset as a discovery cohort. The number of donors typed differed by locus, with 629-630 for A, B, C, DRB1 and DQB1, roughly 520 for DQA1, over 600 for DPA1, and some 440 for DPB1. In an earlier analysis of a few hundred of the donors, high-throughput TCR beta sequencing was used to judge whether each TCR beta V gene segment behaved as functional or pseudogenic. High-throughput TCR immunosequencing, statistical association of individual TCRs with disease status, and machine learning were combined to predict cytomegalovirus infection status. Donor age, sex, ethnicity and CMV serostatus were compiled alongside the repertoire data. In a later analysis, previously published TCR beta repertoires from 666 donors were re-analyzed and high-resolution HLA genotyping was added so that TCR occurrence patterns could be studied. Four or five DR-DQ haplotypes were handled as single units for association and clustering because linkage in the cohort was strong. Rather than using new phenotypic data, the later analysis identified candidate immune exposures from TCR beta sequences and from how often those sequences occurred across donors. A separate validation cohort of roughly 130 different subjects was used in addition to the approximately 700-subject first cohort. Class I and class II HLA loci were covered by the typing at four-digit resolution.

The paper's findings and limits, for the study overall: In both the original and validation cohorts, the classifier was reported to diagnose cytomegalovirus status with high specificity and sensitivity. Correlated functional status among segregating V segments might reflect linkage disequilibrium, but an unknown experimental factor could not be ruled out. Strong co-occurrence of HLA alleles, especially DR and DQ, made assigning TCR associations to individual alleles difficult. While some public TCRs were present in many individuals, most TCR sequences turned up only very rarely across donors. A cluster of highly shared sequence variants was judged likely to be a technical artifact of the sequencing pipeline. Some IMGT-functional V segments, including TRBV6-2 and TRBV6-3, could not be told apart with the 87-base-pair reads, so those segments were excluded. Specific HLA alleles were associated with over 15,000 TCR beta sequences at a false discovery rate of 0.05 in a later analysis. Because counts were too low, seventeen rarely observed V segments, including chromosome 9 orphons, were left out of the earlier analysis of some 640 of the donors. In a later analysis, several top co-occurrence clusters were reported to appear linked to parvovirus B19, influenza, CMV and Epstein-Barr virus. Only TCR beta chains were sequenced in this cohort, and the absence of alpha or paired-chain data limited detectable features. HLA typing was unavailable for some donors at each locus, so association tests used only the typed subset. A further reported finding was that TCR beta sequences accurately predicted the HLA-A and HLA-B alleles for most subjects in the first cohort. A later genetic analysis reported fewer N-insertions in productive TCRs among donors in an Asian-associated ancestry cluster than the roughly 700-donor mean. For the cohort, immune exposure information was limited to CMV serostatus. In the study, roughly 160 TCR beta chains were listed as associated with cytomegalovirus. In an earlier analysis of more than 450 of the donors, most TCR beta V segments were observed in productive rearrangements about 90% or about 30% of the time, broadly matching IMGT annotations. Compared with equally common non-associated chains, HLA-associated TCR beta chains in a later analysis were more clonally expanded and had lower generation probabilities. V-gene and J-gene trimming of TCR beta chains was associated with a missense DCLRE1C variant in a later genetic analysis, and the association was replicated in an independent cohort. According to the authors, the approach could potentially be generalized to other disease states and immunological phenotypes. According to a later analysis, most CMV-associated TCR beta chains appeared to be HLA-restricted, and the HLA associations seemed to be driven largely by CMV exposure. A few of the identified cytomegalovirus-associated TCR beta chains were confirmed in vitro to be specific for cytomegalovirus antigens. The presence/absence analyses assumed that sequencing depth was roughly uniform across donors, and that assumption may not be true. In a later analysis, TCR association rates were found to vary across HLA loci, with the most associated TCRs seen for DRB1 alleles and the fewest for HLA-C alleles.

This clone was seen a handful of times. Its antigen has not been determined. No clone much larger than this one lies a single base away; base qualities are absent. The cohort consisted of fewer than 700 healthy bone marrow donors. Cohort members were all nominally healthy when sampled, although unrecorded immune exposures were likely present. The donor was CMV seronegative and belonged to the group of roughly 330 seronegative cohort members. Each donor provided a peripheral blood sample, and peripheral blood mononuclear cells were used for TCR beta sequencing. The Qiagen DNeasy Blood Extraction Kit was used to extract genomic DNA from the blood cell samples. Library preparation used the immunoSEQ multiplex PCR assay. For the multiplex PCR, a mixture combining 60 forward primers for TCR Vbeta segments and 13 reverse primers for TCR Jbeta segments was used. The CDR3 region of rearranged TCR beta genes was amplified from genomic DNA by a multiplex PCR assay. The Illumina HiSeq System was used to sequence the amplified TCR beta libraries as 87-base-pair reads. In the original analysis: A later analysis counted tens of millions of unique TCR beta chains across the 650 to 800 repertoires, and 9 million to 14 million of these chains were shared by at least two donors. Raw reads were error-corrected and collapsed into unique sequences by a nearest-neighbor algorithm in which closely related sequences were merged to remove PCR and sequencing errors. V, D and J gene segments were assigned by aligning CDR3 sequences to IMGT reference sequences. For a sequence to be retained, a match of at least six nucleotides was required to both a V gene segment and a J gene segment. A rearrangement was called productive if the CDR3 had no stop codons and remained in frame with V and J, and every other rearrangement was called non-productive. Following IMGT convention, CDR3 was defined as the stretch from the second conserved V-encoded cysteine up to the conserved J-encoded phenylalanine. The earlier analysis of about 590 of the donors excluded sequences that lacked an unambiguous match to a single V gene segment. In an earlier analysis of 450 to 750 of the donors, a V segment was called functional when productive rearrangements were above 56.7%, and segregating when the standard deviation between donors exceeded 5%. A statistical classification framework was built to diagnose cytomegalovirus status from the catalog of TCR beta chain sequences. In a later analysis, V and J genes were assigned by comparing TCR nucleotide sequences against IMGT/GENE-DB human TR gene sequences. Using the TCRdist pipeline, a later analysis assigned CDR3 sequences along with most-parsimonious VDJ recombination scenarios. In a later analysis, each TCR beta chain was defined by its CDR3 amino acid sequence together with its V-gene family, and reads lacking a unique V-gene family were excluded. To address suspected cross-contamination and a sequencing artifact, a later analysis removed 592 highly shared, low-generation-probability nucleotide sequences. A later analysis calculated a clonal expansion index for each public chain from normalized within-repertoire ranks of inferred template counts. Generation probabilities in a later analysis came from a VDJ recombination model fitted to out-of-frame rearrangements, and those results were checked against IGoR. A later analysis scored TCR-TCR, TCR-HLA and TCR-CMV co-occurrence with hypergeometric tests, applying a repertoire-size bias correction to TCR pairs. To estimate false discovery rates, a later analysis permuted the HLA or CMV assignments 20 times. A later analysis grouped co-occurring TCRs with DBSCAN, adding TCRdist sequence similarity when clustering within HLA-allele-positive subsets. For co-occurrence clustering, repertoires with fewer than 30,000 or more than 120,000 public chains were excluded, along with five repertoires with anomalous nucleotide sharing. In its TCRdb copy, this immuneACCESS table keeps in-frame sequences only and misses some clones. Where compared with another copy, unresolved V genes explain less than half of these, and the others have no known cause. For V, J and clone size, that table is used; D and trimming come from the DNA. Recorded for this sample are hundreds of thousands of clones; about 85% of them occurred a single time. The ten largest clones capture roughly 0.22% of the sample.

The CDR3 contains 13 residues, cysteine and phenylalanine counted. Only the CDR3 DNA is retained, 39 bases long and in frame from the first base. Relative to germline, V is 0 bases shorter and J is 5 bases shorter, with 5 bases between their ends. The germline V gene provides CDR1 SGHRS and CDR2 YFSETQ. The TCR comes from a girl aged 2 to 10 in good health and CMV-seronegative. Source material: PBMCs. Recombination connected TRBV5-1 to TRBJ2-2; there is no confident call for the D gene. CDR3 protein: CASSLGPTGELFF. The sequenced DNA is TGCGCCAGCAGCTTGGGGCCGACCGGGGAGCTGTTTTTT.